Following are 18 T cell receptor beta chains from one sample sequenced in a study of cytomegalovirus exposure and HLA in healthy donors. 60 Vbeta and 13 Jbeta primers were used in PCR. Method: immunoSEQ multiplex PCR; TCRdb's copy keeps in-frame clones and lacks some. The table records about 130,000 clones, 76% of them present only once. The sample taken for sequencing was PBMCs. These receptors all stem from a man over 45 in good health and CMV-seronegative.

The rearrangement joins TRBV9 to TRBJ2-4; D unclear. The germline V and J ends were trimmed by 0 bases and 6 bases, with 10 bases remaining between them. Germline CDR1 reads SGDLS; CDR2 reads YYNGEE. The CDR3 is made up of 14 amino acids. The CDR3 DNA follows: TGTGCCAGCAGCGTAGCGCCAGTTCCAAACATTCAGTACTTC. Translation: CASSVAPVPNIQYF. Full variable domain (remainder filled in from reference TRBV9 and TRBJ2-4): DSGVTQTPKHLITATGQRVTLRCSPRSGDLSVYWYQQSLDQGLQFLIQYYNGEERAKGNILERFSAQQFPDLHSELNLSSLELGDSALYFCASSVAPVPNIQYFGAGTRLSVL.

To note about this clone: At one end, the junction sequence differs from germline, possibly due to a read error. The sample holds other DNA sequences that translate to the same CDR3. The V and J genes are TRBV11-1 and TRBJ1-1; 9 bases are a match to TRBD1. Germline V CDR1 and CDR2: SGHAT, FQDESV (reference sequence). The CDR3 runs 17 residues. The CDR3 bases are TGTGCCAGCAGCCGAGTCCCGGGACAGGGTTGGAACACTGAGGCTTTCTTT. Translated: CASSRVPGQGWNTEAFF.

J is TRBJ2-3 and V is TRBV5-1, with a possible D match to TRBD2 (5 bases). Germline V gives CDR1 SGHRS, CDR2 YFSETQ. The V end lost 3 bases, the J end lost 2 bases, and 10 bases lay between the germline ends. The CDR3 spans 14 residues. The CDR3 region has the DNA TGCGCCAGCAGCTCTGGAGGATCCACAGATACGCAGTATTTT. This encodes CASSSGGSTDTQYF. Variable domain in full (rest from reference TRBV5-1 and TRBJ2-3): KAGVTQTPRYLIKTRGQQVTLSCSPISGHRSVSWYQQTPGQGLQFLFEYFSETQRNKGNFPGRFSGRQFSNSRSEMNVSTLELGDSALYLCASSSGGSTDTQYFGPGTRLTVL.

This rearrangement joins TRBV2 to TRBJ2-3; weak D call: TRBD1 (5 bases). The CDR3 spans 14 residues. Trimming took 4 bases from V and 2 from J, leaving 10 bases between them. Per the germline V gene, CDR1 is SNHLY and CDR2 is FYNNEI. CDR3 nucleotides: TGTGCCAGCAGTGGAACAGGTTACACAGATACGCAGTATTTT. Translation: CASSGTGYTDTQYF.

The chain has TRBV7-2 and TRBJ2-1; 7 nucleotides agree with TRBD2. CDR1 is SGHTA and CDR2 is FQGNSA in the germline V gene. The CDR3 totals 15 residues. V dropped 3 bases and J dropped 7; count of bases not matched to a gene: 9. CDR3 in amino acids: CASSFGPAGGNEQFF. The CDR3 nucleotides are TGTGCCAGCAGCTTTGGCCCGGCCGGGGGGAATGAGCAGTTCTTC.

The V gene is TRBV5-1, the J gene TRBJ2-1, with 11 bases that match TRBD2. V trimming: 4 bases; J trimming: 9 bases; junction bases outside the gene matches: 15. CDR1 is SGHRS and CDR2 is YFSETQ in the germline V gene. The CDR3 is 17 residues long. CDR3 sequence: CASSTRSQLAGVTEQFF. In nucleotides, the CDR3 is TGCGCCAGCAGCACCCGCTCCCAACTAGCGGGGGTAACTGAGCAGTTCTTC.

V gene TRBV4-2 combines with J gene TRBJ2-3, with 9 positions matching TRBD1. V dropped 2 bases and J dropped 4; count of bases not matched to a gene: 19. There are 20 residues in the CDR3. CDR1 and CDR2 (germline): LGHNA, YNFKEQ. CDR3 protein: CASSQRYARGETGGADTQYF. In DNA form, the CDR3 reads TGTGCCAGCAGCCAACGGTATGCGCGGGGAGAGACAGGGGGAGCAGATACGCAGTATTTT.

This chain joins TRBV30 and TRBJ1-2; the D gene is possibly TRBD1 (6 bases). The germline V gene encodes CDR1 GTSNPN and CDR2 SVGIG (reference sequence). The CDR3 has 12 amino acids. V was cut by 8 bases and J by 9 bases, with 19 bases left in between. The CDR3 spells CAKGSAGDRYTF. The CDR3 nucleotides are TGTGCCAAAGGGTCGGCAGGGGACCGCTACACCTTC.

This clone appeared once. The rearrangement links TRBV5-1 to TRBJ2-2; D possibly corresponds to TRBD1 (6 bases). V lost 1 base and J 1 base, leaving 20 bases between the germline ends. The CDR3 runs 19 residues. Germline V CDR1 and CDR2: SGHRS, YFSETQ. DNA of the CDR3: TGCGCCAGCAGCTTGTCCGTAAATGTAGGGGGAATGAACACCGGGGAGCTGTTTTTT. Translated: CASSLSVNVGGMNTGELFF.

CDR3 amino acids: CASSAPGQGAEGQETQYF. CDR3 sequence (DNA): TGTGCCAGCAGCGCTCCGGGACAGGGGGCCGAAGGGCAGGAGACCCAGTACTTC. The V and J genes are TRBV5-6 and TRBJ2-5, with 12 bases aligning to TRBD1. The trim removed 4 bases at V and 5 bases at J, leaving 15 bases unmatched. Looked up from germline, CDR1 is SGHDT and CDR2 is YYEEEE. This CDR3 has 18 amino acids.

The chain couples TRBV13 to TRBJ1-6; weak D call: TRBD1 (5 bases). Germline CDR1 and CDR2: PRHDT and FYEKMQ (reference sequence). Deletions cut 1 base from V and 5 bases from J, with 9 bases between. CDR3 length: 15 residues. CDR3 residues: CASSLDDRNNSPLHF. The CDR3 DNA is TGTGCCAGCAGCTTAGACGACAGAAATAATTCACCCCTCCACTTT.

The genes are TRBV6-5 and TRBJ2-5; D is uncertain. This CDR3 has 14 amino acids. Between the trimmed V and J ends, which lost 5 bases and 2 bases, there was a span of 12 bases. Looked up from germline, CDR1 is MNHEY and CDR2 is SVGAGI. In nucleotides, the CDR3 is TGTGCCAGCAGTCGAGACACGGTACAAGAGACCCAGTACTTC. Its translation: CASSRDTVQETQYF.

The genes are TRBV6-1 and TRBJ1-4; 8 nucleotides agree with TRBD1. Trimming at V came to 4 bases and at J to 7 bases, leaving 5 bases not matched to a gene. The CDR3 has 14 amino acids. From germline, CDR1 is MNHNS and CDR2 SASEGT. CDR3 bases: TGTGCCAGCAGTGTACCAGGGGGCACTGAAAAACTGTTTTTT. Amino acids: CASSVPGGTEKLFF.

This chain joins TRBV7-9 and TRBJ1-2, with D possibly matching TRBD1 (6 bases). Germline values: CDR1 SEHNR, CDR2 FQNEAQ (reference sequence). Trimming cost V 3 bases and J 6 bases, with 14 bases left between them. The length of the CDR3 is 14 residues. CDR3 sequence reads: CASSLTGVEDGYTF. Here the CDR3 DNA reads TGTGCCAGCAGCTTGACAGGCGTGGAGGATGGCTACACCTTC.

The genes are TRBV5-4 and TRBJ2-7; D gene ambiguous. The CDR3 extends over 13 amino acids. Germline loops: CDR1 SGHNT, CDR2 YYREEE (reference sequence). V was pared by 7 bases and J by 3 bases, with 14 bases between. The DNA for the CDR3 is TGTGCCAGCTCCTCAACCGAAAACTACGAGCAGTACGTC. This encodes CASSSTENYEQYV.

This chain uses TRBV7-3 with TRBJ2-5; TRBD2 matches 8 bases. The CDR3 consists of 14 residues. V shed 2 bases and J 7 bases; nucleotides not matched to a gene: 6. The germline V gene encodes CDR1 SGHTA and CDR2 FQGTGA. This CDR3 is CASSLQAGEGTQYF. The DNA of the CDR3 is TGTGCCAGCAGCTTACAAGCGGGGGAGGGGACCCAGTACTTC.

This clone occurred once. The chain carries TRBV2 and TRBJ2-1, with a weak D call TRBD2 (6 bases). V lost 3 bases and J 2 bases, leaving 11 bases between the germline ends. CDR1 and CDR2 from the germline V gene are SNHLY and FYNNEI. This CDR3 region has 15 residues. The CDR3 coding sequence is TGTGCCAGCAGTGACCCCGGGGGAACCTACAATGAGCAGTTCTTC. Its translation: CASSDPGGTYNEQFF.

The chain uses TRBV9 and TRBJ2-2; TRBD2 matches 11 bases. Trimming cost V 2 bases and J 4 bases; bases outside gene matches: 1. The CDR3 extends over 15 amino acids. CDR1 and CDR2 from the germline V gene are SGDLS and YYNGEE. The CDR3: CASSVSGGVTGELFF. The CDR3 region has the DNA TGTGCCAGCAGCGTTAGCGGGGGGGTCACCGGGGAGCTGTTTTTT.